Presented here are 2 T cell receptor beta chains from one specimen sequenced in a study of control samples from healthy donors and cancer patients. Method: immunoSEQ multiplex PCR; TCRdb's copy keeps in-frame clones and lacks some. The sample comprises about 120,000 clones, 80% to 90% of which are singletons, and roughly 12% rests with the top ten. Material: blood. The receptors derive from a young man in good health.

This chain joins TRBV10-3 and TRBJ1-1; the D is unclear. The CDR3 is 14 amino acids. Trimming took off 5 bases at V and 0 bases at J, with 10 bases between the two ends. Germline CDR1 is ENHRY and CDR2 is SYGVKD. The CDR3, as DNA: TGTGCCATCAGTTTGGACCGGGTGAACACTGAAGCTTTCTTT. Translation gives CAISLDRVNTEAFF.

The rearrangement joins TRBV5-1 to TRBJ2-7; either TRBD1 or TRBD2 may supply D (5 bases each). Per germline, CDR1 SGHRS and CDR2 YFSETQ. Trimming shortened V by 5 bases and J by 5 bases, and 17 bases separated the two germline ends. This CDR3 is built from 14 residues. The CDR3 DNA reads TGCGCCAGCAGTTCCGGGACCCAGTACGACGAGCAGTACGTC. Translation gives CASSSGTQYDEQYV.